A selection of T cell receptor beta chains follows, all from one sample in a study of blood T cell repertoires in COVID-19. The method was immunoSEQ multiplex PCR; TCRdb's version includes in-frame clones alone and lacks a portion of them. Of 200,000 or so clones listed, 88% were seen once; the top ten hold less than 3%. Sequenced sample: peripheral blood. The source of these receptors is a woman aged 55-69 years with acute or convalescent COVID-19. Both conserved end residues are part of each CDR3. The D gene is left open where the match is weak. Clone size is stated in some rows and not others, as once, few, many or a class when expanded.

clone size: once
D gene: .
J gene: TRBJ2-7
V gene: TRBV25-1
CDR3 length: 12
CDR3 DNA: TGTGCCAGCAGTGAATGGCGCGGCGAGCAGTACTTC
CDR3 protein: CASSEWRGEQYF

clone size: once
D gene: TRBD1
J gene: TRBJ1-4
V gene: TRBV28
CDR3 length: 16
CDR3 DNA: TGTGCCAGCTCGACAGGGGGCGGAGACCCTAATGAAAAACTGTTTTTT
CDR3 protein: CASSTGGGDPNEKLFF

clone size: once
D gene: .
J gene: TRBJ2-2
V gene: TRBV4-3
CDR3 length: 12
CDR3 DNA: TGCGCCAGCAGCCAAGTCTCCGGGGAGCTGTTTTTT
CDR3 protein: CASSQVSGELFF

clone size: .
D gene: TRBD1
J gene: TRBJ1-2
V gene: TRBV27
CDR3 length: 19
CDR3 DNA: TGTGCCAGCAGGTCTGATCGGCCGAGCACCGGGACAGGGCTTAACGGCTACACCTTC
CDR3 protein: CASRSDRPSTGTGLNGYTF

clone size: .
D gene: TRBD1
J gene: TRBJ2-2
V gene: TRBV7-8
CDR3 length: 17
CDR3 DNA: TGTGCCAGCAGCTTATCTTGGACAGGCGATCACCCCGGGGAGCTGTTTTTT
CDR3 protein: CASSLSWTGDHPGELFF

clone size: .
D gene: .
J gene: TRBJ2-7
V gene: TRBV20-1
CDR3 length: 14
CDR3 DNA: TGCAGTGCTAGTCCGGGGGTGGGCCCTTACGAGCAGTACTTC
CDR3 protein: CSASPGVGPYEQYF

clone size: .
D gene: .
J gene: TRBJ1-5
V gene: TRBV6-2/TRBV6-3
CDR3 length: 15
CDR3 DNA: TGTGCCAGCAGTTACTACGACAGCGGCAATCAGCCCCAGCATTTT
CDR3 protein: CASSYYDSGNQPQHF

clone size: .
D gene: TRBD1
J gene: TRBJ2-1
V gene: TRBV19
CDR3 length: 15
CDR3 DNA: TGTGCCAGTAGTTTCGGACAGGGGGTTAATGGTGAGCAGTTCTTC
CDR3 protein: CASSFGQGVNGEQFF

clone size: .
D gene: .
J gene: TRBJ2-7
V gene: TRBV5-1
CDR3 length: 16
CDR3 DNA: TGCGCCAGCAGCTTGGCAGGGTACCAAAGCTCCTACGAGCAGTACTTC
CDR3 protein: CASSLAGYQSSYEQYF

clone size: .
D gene: TRBD1
J gene: TRBJ2-5
V gene: TRBV11-2
CDR3 length: 15
CDR3 DNA: TGTGCCAGCAGCTTAGTCAGGGGGTTCCAAGAGACCCAGTACTTC
CDR3 protein: CASSLVRGFQETQYF

clone size: .
D gene: TRBD2
J gene: TRBJ2-7
V gene: TRBV4-2
CDR3 length: 17
CDR3 DNA: TGTGCCAGCAGCCAAGAATGGCTAGCGGGGGAGGTATACGAGCAGTACTTC
CDR3 protein: CASSQEWLAGEVYEQYF

clone size: .
D gene: .
J gene: TRBJ1-5
V gene: TRBV4-1
CDR3 length: 15
CDR3 DNA: TGCGCCAGCAGCCACACGACAGGTTTTGGGCAGCCCCAGCATTTT
CDR3 protein: CASSHTTGFGQPQHF

clone size: .
D gene: TRBD1
J gene: TRBJ2-7
V gene: TRBV5-5
CDR3 length: 14
CDR3 DNA: TGTGCCAGCAGCTTGGTGACAGGGGTTAGCGAGCAGTACTTC
CDR3 protein: CASSLVTGVSEQYF

clone size: .
D gene: TRBD2
J gene: TRBJ2-3
V gene: TRBV15
CDR3 length: 16
CDR3 DNA: TGTGCCACCAGCACGCGACTAGCGGGAGGCACAGATACGCAGTATTTT
CDR3 protein: CATSTRLAGGTDTQYF

clone size: .
D gene: TRBD1
J gene: TRBJ1-6
V gene: TRBV19
CDR3 length: 14
CDR3 DNA: TGTGCCTCGAGGCCGGGACAGGGGGTTTCACCCCTCCACTTT
CDR3 protein: CASRPGQGVSPLHF

clone size: .
D gene: .
J gene: TRBJ1-2
V gene: TRBV3-1/TRBV3-2
CDR3 length: 13
CDR3 DNA: TGTGCCAGCAGCCAACTACAGGGAAATGGCTACACCTTC
CDR3 protein: CASSQLQGNGYTF

clone size: .
D gene: TRBD1
J gene: TRBJ2-7
V gene: TRBV10-3
CDR3 length: 16
CDR3 DNA: TGTGCCATCAGTGACGGGAACAGGGGGTTCTTCTACGAGCAGTACTTC
CDR3 protein: CAISDGNRGFFYEQYF

clone size: .
D gene: .
J gene: TRBJ1-3
V gene: TRBV9
CDR3 length: 18
CDR3 DNA: TGTGCCAGCAGCGTTGAGAACATTGGGGGCTTGGTTGGAAACACCATATATTTT
CDR3 protein: CASSVENIGGLVGNTIYF

clone size: .
D gene: TRBD2
J gene: TRBJ2-1
V gene: TRBV29-1
CDR3 length: 12
CDR3 DNA: TGCAGCGTGGCTAGCGGGACCAATGAGCAGTTCTTC
CDR3 protein: CSVASGTNEQFF

clone size: .
D gene: .
J gene: TRBJ1-2
V gene: TRBV12-3/TRBV12-4
CDR3 length: 12
CDR3 DNA: TGTGCCAGCAGTTTTCGGAGTGGGGGCTACACCTTC
CDR3 protein: CASSFRSGGYTF

clone size: .
D gene: .
J gene: TRBJ2-7
V gene: TRBV28
CDR3 length: 15
CDR3 DNA: TGTGCCAGCAGTTTACAGGGCCAAGATTTCTACGAGCAGTACTTC
CDR3 protein: CASSLQGQDFYEQYF

clone size: .
D gene: .
J gene: TRBJ1-1
V gene: TRBV6-5
CDR3 length: 16
CDR3 DNA: TGTGCCAGCAGTTACGTCTCAGGGGCCCATGACACTGAAGCTTTCTTT
CDR3 protein: CASSYVSGAHDTEAFF

clone size: .
D gene: TRBD1
J gene: TRBJ1-4
V gene: TRBV14
CDR3 length: 16
CDR3 DNA: TGTGCCAGCAGCCAAGATCAGGGGACAGGGAGCGAAAAACTGTTTTTT
CDR3 protein: CASSQDQGTGSEKLFF

clone size: .
D gene: TRBD1
J gene: TRBJ2-5
V gene: TRBV2
CDR3 length: 15
CDR3 DNA: TGTGCCAGCAGTACGACAGGGGGCCTCCAAGAGACCCAGTACTTC
CDR3 protein: CASSTTGGLQETQYF

clone size: .
D gene: .
J gene: TRBJ2-5
V gene: TRBV12-3/TRBV12-4
CDR3 length: 13
CDR3 DNA: TGTGCCAGCAGCAGGGGGGTAGGGGAGACCCAGTACTTC
CDR3 protein: CASSRGVGETQYF

clone size: once
D gene: TRBD1
J gene: TRBJ2-7
V gene: TRBV7-9
CDR3 length: 14
CDR3 DNA: TGTGCCAGCAGTTTACAGGGGATCGCTAACGAGCAGTACTTC
CDR3 protein: CASSLQGIANEQYF

clone size: .
D gene: .
J gene: TRBJ2-5
V gene: TRBV29-1
CDR3 length: 12
CDR3 DNA: TGCAGCGTTGATGTAAGCGGGGAGACCCAGTACTTC
CDR3 protein: CSVDVSGETQYF

clone size: .
D gene: .
J gene: TRBJ2-7
V gene: TRBV30
CDR3 length: 15
CDR3 DNA: TGTGCCTGCCTCGGGACAAGGCTGGGGCCCTACGAGCAGTACTTC
CDR3 protein: CACLGTRLGPYEQYF

clone size: .
D gene: TRBD1
J gene: TRBJ1-2
V gene: TRBV20-1
CDR3 length: 14
CDR3 DNA: TGCAGTGCTAGTACAGGGGCCGCGTTTAGGGGCTACACCTTC
CDR3 protein: CSASTGAAFRGYTF

clone size: .
D gene: TRBD1
J gene: TRBJ2-2
V gene: TRBV2
CDR3 length: 18
CDR3 DNA: TGTGCCAGCAGTGAAAGGTCCGAGGGGGCGCAGAACACCGGGGAGCTGTTTTTT
CDR3 protein: CASSERSEGAQNTGELFF

clone size: .
D gene: TRBD1
J gene: TRBJ1-6
V gene: TRBV6-1
CDR3 length: 16
CDR3 DNA: TGTGCCAGCAGTGAAGCCCGGACAGGGGGGAGTTCACCCCTCCACTTT
CDR3 protein: CASSEARTGGSSPLHF

clone size: .
D gene: .
J gene: TRBJ1-1
V gene: TRBV6-5
CDR3 length: 14
CDR3 DNA: TGTGCCAGCAGCCGGGACAACAAGAACACTGAAGCTTTCTTT
CDR3 protein: CASSRDNKNTEAFF

clone size: .
D gene: .
J gene: TRBJ2-7
V gene: TRBV21-1
CDR3 length: 15
CDR3 DNA: TGTGCCAGCAGCAAAGGGAGAGGGAGTCGGAACGAGCAGTACTTC
CDR3 protein: CASSKGRGSRNEQYF

clone size: many
D gene: .
J gene: TRBJ1-2
V gene: TRBV5-1
CDR3 length: 15
CDR3 DNA: TGCGCCAGCAGCTTGTATCCAGATTCTAACTATGGCTACACCTTC
CDR3 protein: CASSLYPDSNYGYTF

clone size: .
D gene: .
J gene: TRBJ2-3
V gene: TRBV6-5
CDR3 length: 15
CDR3 DNA: TGTGCCAGCAGTTACGACAGAAATTTCGGAGATACGCAGTATTTT
CDR3 protein: CASSYDRNFGDTQYF

clone size: .
D gene: .
J gene: TRBJ1-2
V gene: TRBV30
CDR3 length: 15
CDR3 DNA: TGTGCCTGGAGTGTACTTCACAGGAGAACCTATGGCTACACCTTC
CDR3 protein: CAWSVLHRRTYGYTF

clone size: .
D gene: .
J gene: TRBJ1-1
V gene: TRBV5-1
CDR3 length: 14
CDR3 DNA: TGCGCCAGCAGCCCGCCCCGGGGGGCCACTGAAGCTTTCTTT
CDR3 protein: CASSPPRGATEAFF

clone size: .
D gene: .
J gene: TRBJ1-5
V gene: TRBV19
CDR3 length: 16
CDR3 DNA: TGTGCCAGTGCCCCGGCGGGGGGGAGCCAGTATCAGCCCCAGCATTTT
CDR3 protein: CASAPAGGSQYQPQHF

clone size: .
D gene: .
J gene: TRBJ2-1
V gene: TRBV6-5
CDR3 length: 14
CDR3 DNA: TGTGCCAGCAGGGCCCCGGGGAAGCACAATGAGCAGTTCTTC
CDR3 protein: CASRAPGKHNEQFF

clone size: .
D gene: .
J gene: TRBJ2-3
V gene: TRBV6-6
CDR3 length: 15
CDR3 DNA: TGTGCCAGCAGTTTGGGCTCAATAATCACAGATACGCAGTATTTT
CDR3 protein: CASSLGSIITDTQYF

clone size: .
D gene: .
J gene: TRBJ1-3
V gene: TRBV5-6
CDR3 length: 16
CDR3 DNA: TGTGCCAGCAGCGCCCTAGGACAGTTCTCTGGAAACACCATATATTTT
CDR3 protein: CASSALGQFSGNTIYF

clone size: .
D gene: .
J gene: TRBJ2-5
V gene: TRBV6-5
CDR3 length: 15
CDR3 DNA: TGTGCCAGCAGTCTTTCGTTAGCGCGGTCAGAGACCCAGTACTTC
CDR3 protein: CASSLSLARSETQYF

clone size: .
D gene: TRBD1
J gene: TRBJ1-2
V gene: TRBV5-8
CDR3 length: 14
CDR3 DNA: TGTGCCAGCAACACCAGGGGGGTGATTTATGGCTACACCTTC
CDR3 protein: CASNTRGVIYGYTF

clone size: .
D gene: .
J gene: TRBJ1-5
V gene: TRBV11-2
CDR3 length: 16
CDR3 DNA: TGTGCCAGCAGCCTTCGGGCTTCAGGGTCGGAGCAGCCCCAGCATTTT
CDR3 protein: CASSLRASGSEQPQHF

clone size: .
D gene: TRBD1
J gene: TRBJ2-5
V gene: TRBV15
CDR3 length: 14
CDR3 DNA: TGTGCCACCAGCAGCCGACAGGGGAGAGAGACCCAGTACTTC
CDR3 protein: CATSSRQGRETQYF